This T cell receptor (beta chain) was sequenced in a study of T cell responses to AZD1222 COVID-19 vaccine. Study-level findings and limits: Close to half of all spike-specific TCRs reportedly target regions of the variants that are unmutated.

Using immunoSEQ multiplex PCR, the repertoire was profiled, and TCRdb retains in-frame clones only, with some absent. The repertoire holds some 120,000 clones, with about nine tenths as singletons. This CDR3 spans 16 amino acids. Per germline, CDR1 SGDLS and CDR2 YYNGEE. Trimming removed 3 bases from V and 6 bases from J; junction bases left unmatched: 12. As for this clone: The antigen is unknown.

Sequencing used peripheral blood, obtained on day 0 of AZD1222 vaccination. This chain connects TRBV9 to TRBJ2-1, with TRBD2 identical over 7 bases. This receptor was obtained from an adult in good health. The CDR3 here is CASSDPLSGASNEQFF. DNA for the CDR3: TGTGCCAGCAGCGACCCCTTGAGCGGGGCGAGCAATGAGCAGTTCTTC.